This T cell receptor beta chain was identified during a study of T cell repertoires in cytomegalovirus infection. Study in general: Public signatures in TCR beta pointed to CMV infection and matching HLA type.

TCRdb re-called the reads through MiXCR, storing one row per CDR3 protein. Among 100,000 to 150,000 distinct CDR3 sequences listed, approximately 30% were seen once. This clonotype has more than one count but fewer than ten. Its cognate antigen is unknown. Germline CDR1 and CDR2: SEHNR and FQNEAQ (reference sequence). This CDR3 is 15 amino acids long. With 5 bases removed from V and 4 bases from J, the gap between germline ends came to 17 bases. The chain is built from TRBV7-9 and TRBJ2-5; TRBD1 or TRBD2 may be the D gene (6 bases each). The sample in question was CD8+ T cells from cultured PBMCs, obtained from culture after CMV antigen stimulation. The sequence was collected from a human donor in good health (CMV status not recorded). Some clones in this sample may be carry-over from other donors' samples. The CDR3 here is CASSPFGGPGETQYF. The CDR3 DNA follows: TGTGCCAGCAGCCCCTTTGGGGGGCCGGGAGAGACCCAGTACTTC.